Each of the 3 T cell receptor beta chains below was sequenced from the same sample in a study of cytomegalovirus exposure and HLA in healthy donors. The primer mix had 60 Vbeta and 13 Jbeta primers. Only in-frame clones appear in the TCRdb table, and some are missing; sequencing was by immunoSEQ multiplex PCR. The table records about 70,000 clones, about two thirds of them present only once. The specimen sequenced was PBMCs. The receptors here all came from a man between 40 and 49 years old in good health and CMV-seropositive.

V and J are TRBV15 and TRBJ1-4; D remains ambiguous. The CDR3 has 12 amino acids. Germline V lookup: CDR1 LNHNV, CDR2 YYDKDF (reference sequence). V lost 3 bases and J 12 bases, leaving 11 bases between the germline ends. The CDR3 loop reads CATSSRGFQLFF. In DNA, the CDR3 is TGTGCCACCAGCAGCCGAGGGTTCCAACTGTTTTTT. The full variable domain, completed using reference TRBV15 and TRBJ1-4, is DAMVIQNPRYQVTQFGKPVTLSCSQTLNHNVMYWYQQKSSQAPKLLFHYYDKDFNNEADTPDNFQSRRPNTSFCFLDIRSPGLGDTAMYLCATSSRGFQLFFGSGTQLSVL.

The chain has TRBV11-3 and TRBJ2-7, with D possibly matching TRBD2 (5 bases). Trimming took off 5 bases at V and 3 bases at J, with 17 bases between the two ends. Germline lookup yields CDR1 SGHNT and CDR2 YENEEA. The CDR3 has 15 amino acids. The CDR3 region has the DNA TGTGCCAGCAGCCGCGACTACAGCCCTCGCTACGAGCAGTACTTC. This encodes CASSRDYSPRYEQYF.

A word on this clone: Sequence at one end of the junction differs from germline and may be a read error. The chain employs TRBV7-9 and TRBJ2-1; 8 positions match TRBD2. Germline V gene lookup returns CDR1 SEHNR and CDR2 FQNEAQ (reference sequence). There are 15 residues in the CDR3. The CDR3 nucleotides read TGTTCCAGCAGCTTAGGCGGGGGGACCTACAATGAGCAGTTCTTC. Protein product: CSSSLGGGTYNEQFF.